This TCR beta chain emerged from a study of blood T cells in healthy people across ages. The germline gives CDR1 SQVTM, CDR2 ANQGSEA. V lost 5 bases to trimming and J lost 1 base, with 8 bases between them. The CDR3 covers 12 residues. Next came a second PCR, run for about 6 to 12 cycles, which used a sample-barcoded 5' primer along with a J-beta primer mix. TCRdb passed the 5' RACE reads through MiXCR, listing each CDR3 protein once. The sample has about 1,400,000 distinct CDR3 sequences, 42% seen once. Sequenced input: blood. The genes are TRBV29-1 and TRBJ2-5; possibly TRBD1 for D (5 bases). This clonotype originated in a woman under 30 in good health. CDR3 loop: CSVPDSQETQYF. The CDR3 coding sequence is TGCAGCGTTCCCGACAGCCAAGAGACCCAGTACTTC. Together with reference TRBV29-1 and TRBJ2-5, the CDR3 gives the full variable domain: SAVISQKPSRDICQRGTSLTIQCQVDSQVTMMFWYRQQPGQSLTLIATANQGSEATYESGFVIDKFPISRPNLTFSTLTVSNMSPEDSSIYLCSVPDSQETQYFGPGTRLLVL.